These 31 T cell receptor beta chains were sequenced from one sample in a study of blood T cell repertoires in COVID-19 (TCRdb year 2020). Library preparation was by the immunoSEQ multiplex PCR assay. In TCRdb, the immuneACCESS table is reduced to in-frame sequences with V and J assigned. These tables do not hold every clone; where another copy was compared, an unresolved V gene accounts for under half, and the others remain unexplained. The sample table holds more than 95,000 clones, of which roughly 80% were seen once. The ten largest clonotypes hold 8% to 9.5% of the sample. Sequenced input: peripheral blood. These receptor sequences come from a woman in her 70s with acute or convalescent COVID-19.

V is TRBV5-1 and J is TRBJ2-1; 7 bases fit TRBD2. This CDR3 has 18 residues. J lost 7 bases, V lost 3 bases, and 19 bases had no gene match. The germline V gene has CDR1 SGHRS and CDR2 YFSETQ. CDR3 sequence reads: CASSSRELSGARPNEQFF. CDR3 coding DNA: TGCGCCAGCAGCTCGAGAGAATTGAGCGGGGCCAGACCGAATGAGCAGTTCTTC.

The chain has TRBV2 and TRBJ1-2; D perhaps matches TRBD1 (5 bases). The CDR3 runs 14 residues. The V gene's germline CDR1 is SNHLY and CDR2 FYNNEI. Trimming removed 3 bases at V and 4 bases at J, with 12 bases between. CDR3 sequence: CASSEADSFYGYTF. CDR3 sequence (DNA): TGTGCCAGCAGTGAGGCAGACAGCTTCTATGGCTACACCTTC. Supplemented by reference TRBV2 and TRBJ1-2, the full variable domain reads EPEVTQTPSHQVTQMGQEVILRCVPISNHLYFYWYRQILGQKVEFLVSFYNNEISEKSEIFDDQFSVERPDGSNFTLKIRSTKLEDSAMYFCASSEADSFYGYTFGSGTRLTVV.

The V call is TRBV2, the J call TRBJ2-1, with 11 bases lining up with TRBD2. The trim removed 6 bases at V and 9 bases at J, leaving 10 bases unmatched. The CDR3 is made up of 15 amino acids. Germline assignment: CDR1 SNHLY and CDR2 FYNNEI. The CDR3 sequence: CASSPTSGSGGEQFF. DNA of the CDR3: TGTGCCAGCAGCCCCACTAGCGGGAGTGGCGGTGAGCAGTTCTTC.

This chain uses TRBV4-1 with TRBJ2-6, with 7 positions matching TRBD1. The CDR3 is 19 amino acids. J lost 1 base, V lost 2 bases, and 11 bases had no gene match. Germline V gene sequence: CDR1 MGHRA, CDR2 YSYEKL. DNA for the CDR3: TGCGCCAGCAGCCAAACCCGGGACAGATTGATGTCTGGGGCCAACGTCCTGACTTTC. It encodes CASSQTRDRLMSGANVLTF.

This clone appeared once. The rearrangement uses TRBV29-1 and TRBJ2-1; the D gene is possibly TRBD2 (6 bases). The CDR3 is 13 residues long. V was shortened by 1 base and J by 6 bases, with 10 bases between the two germline ends. The germline gives CDR1 SQVTM, CDR2 ANQGSEA. The CDR3 loop is CSVEGTSLNEQFF. CDR3 nucleotides: TGCAGCGTTGAAGGAACTAGCCTCAATGAGCAGTTCTTC.

The gene calls are TRBV21-1 and TRBJ2-7; the DNA was not compared with TRBD2, the D call given in the table. TRBV21-1 is described as a pseudogene. The CDR3 extends over 18 amino acids. In DNA form, the CDR3 reads TGTGCCAGCAGCAACCCGGGACTAGCTAACGTTTGGGCTTACGAGCAGTACTTC. It is translated as CASSNPGLANVWAYEQYF.

This clone appeared many times. This specimen includes other DNA sequences encoding the same CDR3. This rearrangement joins TRBV6-5 to TRBJ1-1, with 8 nucleotides matching TRBD1. The CDR3 has 13 amino acids. Trimming took 8 bases from V and 4 from J; bases not matched to a gene: 6. Germline lookup yields CDR1 MNHEY and CDR2 SVGAGI. CDR3 in DNA: TGTGCCAGCTCGCCGACAGGGGCCACTGAAGCTTTCTTT. Amino acid sequence: CASSPTGATEAFF.

The chain employs TRBV7-8 and TRBJ2-7; 8 nucleotides line up with TRBD1. The CDR3 loop spans 15 amino acids. Germline V gene data show CDR1 as SGHVS and CDR2 as FQNEAQ. The J segment lost 3 bases and the V segment lost 5 bases, leaving 9 bases of the junction unmatched. For the CDR3, the DNA is TGTGCCAGCAGCACCTGGACAGGGAAGGACTACGAGCAGTACTTC. It encodes CASSTWTGKDYEQYF. The full variable domain, its missing parts supplied by reference TRBV7-8 and TRBJ2-7, is GAGVSQSPRYKVAKRGQDVALRCDPISGHVSLFWYQQALGQGPEFLTYFQNEAQLDKSGLPSDRFFAERPEGSVSTLKIQRTQQEDSAVYLCASSTWTGKDYEQYFGPGTRLTVT.

In this sample, this clone turned up a few times. The genes are TRBV6-1 and TRBJ2-5, with a tentative D call TRBD2 (7 bases). Per germline, CDR1 MNHNS and CDR2 SASEGT. There are 15 residues in the CDR3. Trimming took 3 bases from V and 4 from J, leaving 15 bases between them. This CDR3 reads CASSEVGGRSETQYF. In DNA, the CDR3 is TGTGCCAGCAGTGAGGTCGGGGGGCGCTCAGAGACCCAGTACTTC.

The V call is TRBV4-1, the J call TRBJ2-7, with 9 positions matching TRBD2. The germline CDR1 and CDR2 sequences are MGHRA and YSYEKL. V trimming: 4 bases; J trimming: 5 bases; junction bases outside the gene matches: 9. There are 15 residues in the CDR3. The CDR3, as DNA: TGCGCCAGCAGCCTAGATAGCGGGAGCAGGAACGAGCAGTACTTC. Translation: CASSLDSGSRNEQYF.

The rearrangement links TRBV6-6 to TRBJ1-4; tentative D call: TRBD1 (5 bases). Looked up from germline, CDR1 is MNHNY and CDR2 is SVGAGI (reference sequence). This CDR3 spans 14 amino acids. The ends were cut back, 6 bases at V and 4 bases at J, with 12 bases in the middle. CDR3 amino acids: CASSKTAINEKLFF. The DNA of the CDR3 is TGTGCCAGCAGCAAGACAGCTATTAATGAAAAACTGTTTTTT.

In its sample, this clone was seen a few times. The chain combines TRBV5-1 with TRBJ2-3, with a weak D call TRBD1 (6 bases). From germline, CDR1 is SGHRS and CDR2 YFSETQ. Trimming cost V 5 bases and J 1 base, with 11 bases left between them. The CDR3 spans 14 residues. CDR3: CASRRGSGTDTQYF. The CDR3, as DNA: TGCGCCAGCAGAAGGGGGTCGGGCACAGATACGCAGTATTTT. The entire variable domain, with the rest obtained from reference TRBV5-1 and TRBJ2-3, is as follows: KAGVTQTPRYLIKTRGQQVTLSCSPISGHRSVSWYQQTPGQGLQFLFEYFSETQRNKGNFPGRFSGRQFSNSRSEMNVSTLELGDSALYLCASRRGSGTDTQYFGPGTRLTVL.

This clone has just a few counts. CDR3 in DNA: TGCGCCAGCAGCCAAGAGAACCTAGCGGGAGGGAGTTACGAGCAGTACTTC. It specifies CASSQENLAGGSYEQYF. This chain connects TRBV4-3 to TRBJ2-7; 12 bases agree with TRBD2. The J segment lost 4 bases and the V segment lost 0 bases, leaving 7 bases of the junction unmatched. This CDR3 spans 17 amino acids. CDR1 and CDR2 from the germline V gene are LGHNA and YSLEER.

The chain is built from TRBV6-6 and TRBJ1-1; TRBD1 is a possible D gene (6 bases). The CDR3 is 17 residues long. The V gene's germline CDR1 is MNHNY and CDR2 SVGAGI (reference sequence). Trimming took 5 bases from V and 5 from J, leaving 24 bases between them. The DNA for the CDR3 is TGTGCCAGCAGTCCCCTACGCGGGGGCGGGGCGGGAACTGAAGCTTTCTTT. Its translation is CASSPLRGGGAGTEAFF.

V usage is TRBV19 and J usage is TRBJ1-3, with D tentatively TRBD1 (5 bases). Per germline, CDR1 LNHDA and CDR2 SQIVND (reference sequence). CDR3 size: 15 residues. Trimming pared 3 bases from V and 0 bases from J, leaving 9 bases between. CDR3 region: CASSMWGDSGNTIYF. CDR3 nucleotides: TGTGCCAGTAGTATGTGGGGCGACTCTGGAAACACCATATATTTT.

This chain uses TRBV29-1 with TRBJ2-7; D perhaps matches TRBD2 (6 bases). This CDR3 is built from 15 residues. V lost 1 base, J lost 2 bases, and 15 bases lay in between. The germline V gene encodes CDR1 SQVTM and CDR2 ANQGSEA. DNA for the CDR3: TGCAGCGTTGAAGTTGCGGGGTCGACCGCCTACGAGCAGTACTTC. Translating gives CSVEVAGSTAYEQYF.

This chain links TRBV7-6 with TRBJ2-1; 8 nucleotides line up with TRBD2. V dropped 5 bases and J dropped 7; count of bases not matched to a gene: 7. Germline V lookup: CDR1 SGHVS, CDR2 FNYEAQ. The CDR3 sequence is 14 residues long. CDR3 region: CASSPPGGLNEQFF. CDR3 nucleotides: TGTGCCAGCAGCCCACCGGGGGGGCTGAATGAGCAGTTCTTC. The full variable domain, completed using reference TRBV7-6 and TRBJ2-1, is GAGVSQSPRYKVTKRGQDVALRCDPISGHVSLYWYRQALGQGPEFLTYFNYEAQQDKSGLPNDRFSAERPEGSISTLTIQRTEQRDSAMYRCASSPPGGLNEQFFGPGTRLTVL.

The chain links TRBV6-1 to TRBJ1-5, with D unclear. Germline V CDR1 and CDR2: MNHNS, SASEGT. V gave up 5 bases and J gave up 5 bases, with 10 bases separating them. The CDR3 sequence is 13 residues long. DNA for the CDR3: TGTGCCAGCAGTTATGAGGTCCATCAGCCCCAGCATTTT. This encodes CASSYEVHQPQHF.

The chain uses TRBV11-1 and TRBJ1-1; maybe TRBD1 (5 bases). CDR3 length: 16 amino acids. Germline V gives CDR1 SGHAT, CDR2 FQDESV (reference sequence). Trimming pared 1 base from V and 2 bases from J, leaving 14 bases between. CDR3 protein: CASSLVAGHLNTEAFF. The DNA for the CDR3 is TGTGCCAGCAGCTTAGTCGCTGGACACCTTAACACTGAAGCTTTCTTT.

The V call is TRBV30, the J call TRBJ1-1; 7 bases match TRBD1. CDR3 length: 13 amino acids. Trimming at V came to 2 bases and at J to 5 bases, leaving 5 bases not matched to a gene. Looked up from germline, CDR1 is GTSNPN and CDR2 is SVGIG (reference sequence). The CDR3 spells CAWSPDRETEAFF. CDR3 nucleotides: TGTGCCTGGAGTCCTGACAGGGAGACTGAAGCTTTCTTT. Full variable domain (missing parts from reference TRBV30 and TRBJ1-1): SQTIHQWPATLVQPVGSPLSLECTVEGTSNPNLYWYRQAAGRGLQLLFYSVGIGQISSEVPQNLSASRPQDRQFILSSKKLLLSDSGFYLCAWSPDRETEAFFGQGTRLTVV.

The chain links TRBV5-1 to TRBJ2-1, with 11 nucleotides matching TRBD2. The CDR3 covers 16 residues. Germline V lookup: CDR1 SGHRS, CDR2 YFSETQ. J lost 6 bases, V lost 4 bases, and 9 bases had no gene match. In DNA, the CDR3 is TGCGCCAGCAGCCTATTAGCGGGAGGGCCGAGCAATGAGCAGTTCTTC. It specifies CASSLLAGGPSNEQFF.

V gene TRBV7-2 combines with J gene TRBJ2-3, with TRBD2 identical over 14 bases. The CDR3 covers 17 residues. The junction had 5 bases not matched to a gene; V was cut back by 0 bases and J by 6 bases. The germline V gene encodes CDR1 SGHTA and CDR2 FQGNSA. The CDR3 reads CASSLAGLAGVPDTQYF. Written as DNA, the CDR3 is TGTGCCAGCAGCTTAGCGGGACTAGCGGGGGTACCGGATACGCAGTATTTT.

This clone was counted a few times. V and J are TRBV11-2 and TRBJ2-5; 7 nucleotides agree with TRBD2. This CDR3 has 16 amino acids. CDR1 SGHAT and CDR2 FQNNGV come from the germline V gene. J was trimmed by 5 bases and V by 5 bases; bases with no gene match: 14. The CDR3 sequence: CASSPFGGRADETQYF. CDR3 coding DNA: TGTGCCAGCAGCCCATTTGGGGGGAGGGCCGATGAGACCCAGTACTTC.

J is TRBJ2-1 and V is TRBV5-4; 7 bases agree with TRBD2. Germline-derived CDR1 and CDR2 are SGHNT and YYREEE (reference sequence). The CDR3 contains 14 residues. With V trimmed by 0 bases and J by 8 bases, 5 bases remained unmatched. The DNA for the CDR3 is TGTGCCAGCAGCTTGGAGGGAGGGGACGATGAGCAGTTCTTC. Its protein product is CASSLEGGDDEQFF.

This clone was seen a single time. The J gene is TRBJ2-3, the V gene TRBV7-2; TRBD2 matches at 11 bases. J lost 2 bases, V lost 5 bases, and 9 bases had no gene match. Germline lookup yields CDR1 SGHTA and CDR2 FQGNSA. The CDR3 consists of 17 residues. CDR3 DNA sequence: TGTGCCAGCAGCGCCGGGACTAGCGGCCTCCCCACAGATACGCAGTATTTT. This sequence encodes CASSAGTSGLPTDTQYF. Supplemented by reference TRBV7-2 and TRBJ2-3, the full variable domain reads GAGVSQSPSNKVTEKGKDVELRCDPISGHTALYWYRQSLGQGLEFLIYFQGNSAPDKSGLPSDRFSAERTGGSVSTLTIQRTQQEDSAVYLCASSAGTSGLPTDTQYFGPGTRLTVL.

This chain connects TRBV7-3 to TRBJ1-5; the D gene is possibly TRBD1 (6 bases). Germline CDR1 reads SGHTA; CDR2 reads FQGTGA. V lost 5 bases and J lost 4, with 27 bases in between. The CDR3 sequence is 19 residues long. Here the CDR3 DNA reads TGTGCCAGCAGCCTTTCGGACAGCCCGTTATTCTATCTGAATCAGCCCCAGCATTTT. This codes for CASSLSDSPLFYLNQPQHF.

The chain couples TRBV6-5 to TRBJ2-7; 7 positions match TRBD2. The germline V gene has CDR1 MNHEY and CDR2 SVGAGI. There are 14 residues in the CDR3. J lost 2 bases, V lost 0 bases, and 1 base had no gene match. The CDR3 region is CASSYSGRPYEQYF. The CDR3 DNA reads as TGTGCCAGCAGTTACTCCGGGAGGCCCTACGAGCAGTACTTC.

The chain employs TRBV9 and TRBJ2-1; possible D gene TRBD1, 5 bases. Germline loops: CDR1 SGDLS, CDR2 YYNGEE. The CDR3 totals 14 residues. V lost 0 bases and J lost 9, with 13 bases in between. Written as DNA, the CDR3 is TGTGCCAGCAGCGTAGTCGGGCAGGGCGGTGAGCAGTTCTTC. Its translation: CASSVVGQGGEQFF. The full variable domain, its missing parts supplied by reference TRBV9 and TRBJ2-1, is DSGVTQTPKHLITATGQRVTLRCSPRSGDLSVYWYQQSLDQGLQFLIQYYNGEERAKGNILERFSAQQFPDLHSELNLSSLELGDSALYFCASSVVGQGGEQFFGPGTRLTVL.

V gene TRBV12-3 or TRBV12-4 combines with J gene TRBJ2-2; D perhaps matches TRBD2 (5 bases). The CDR3 is made up of 11 amino acids. V was trimmed by 6 bases and J by 6 bases, leaving 5 bases between them. This chain's CDR3 is CASRRAGELFF. The CDR3 DNA sequence: TGTGCCAGCAGGCGGGCCGGGGAGCTGTTTTTT.

The chain has TRBV6-5 and TRBJ1-1, with D possibly TRBD1 on 5 matching bases. V was pared by 2 bases and J by 4 bases, with 8 bases between. The CDR3 is made up of 13 amino acids. CDR1 is MNHEY, CDR2 SVGAGI, per germline. The CDR3 region is CASSYGGGTEAFF. The CDR3 DNA sequence: TGTGCCAGCAGTTACGGGGGAGGCACTGAAGCTTTCTTT.

This chain links TRBV6-6 with TRBJ1-6, with 7 bases fitting TRBD1. The CDR3 is 19 residues long. J was trimmed by 0 bases and V by 5 bases; bases with no gene match: 13. CDR1 and CDR2 (germline): MNHNY, SVGAGI (reference sequence). The DNA of the CDR3 is TGTGCCAGCAGTCGACAGGGCGGGGGAGGATTCTCCTATAATTCACCCCTCCACTTT. This translates into CASSRQGGGGFSYNSPLHF.